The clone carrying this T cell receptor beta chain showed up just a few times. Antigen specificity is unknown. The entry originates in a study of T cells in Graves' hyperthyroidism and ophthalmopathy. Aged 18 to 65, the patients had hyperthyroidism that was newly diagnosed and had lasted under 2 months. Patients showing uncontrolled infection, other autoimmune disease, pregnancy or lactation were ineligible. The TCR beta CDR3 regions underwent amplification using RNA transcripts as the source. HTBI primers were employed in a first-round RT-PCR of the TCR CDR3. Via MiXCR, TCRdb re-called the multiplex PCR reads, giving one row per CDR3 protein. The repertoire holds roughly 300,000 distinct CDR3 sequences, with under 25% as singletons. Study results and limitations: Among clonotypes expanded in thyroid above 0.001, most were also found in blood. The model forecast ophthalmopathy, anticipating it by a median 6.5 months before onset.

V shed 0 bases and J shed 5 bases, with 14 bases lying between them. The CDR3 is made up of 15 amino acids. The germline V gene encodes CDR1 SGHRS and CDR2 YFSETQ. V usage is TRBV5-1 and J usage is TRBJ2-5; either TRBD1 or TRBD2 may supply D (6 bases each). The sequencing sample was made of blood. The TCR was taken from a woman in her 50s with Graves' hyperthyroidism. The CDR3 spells CASSLAARGRETQYF. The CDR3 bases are TGCGCCAGCAGCTTGGCAGCCCGGGGGCGCGAGACCCAGTACTTC.